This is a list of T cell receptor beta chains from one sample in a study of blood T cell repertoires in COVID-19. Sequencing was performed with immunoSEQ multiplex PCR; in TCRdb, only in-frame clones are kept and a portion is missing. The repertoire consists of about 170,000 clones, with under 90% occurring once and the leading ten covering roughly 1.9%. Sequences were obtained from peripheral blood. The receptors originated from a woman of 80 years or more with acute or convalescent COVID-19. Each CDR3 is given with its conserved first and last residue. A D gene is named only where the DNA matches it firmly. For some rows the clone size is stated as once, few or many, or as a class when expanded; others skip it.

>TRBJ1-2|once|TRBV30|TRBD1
TGTGCCTGGAGTTCGCGAATTACAGGGGACTATGGCTACACCTTC
CAWSSRITGDYGYTF
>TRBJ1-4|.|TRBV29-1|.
TGCAGCGCCGAGGGCAGGGGAAAACTGTTTTTT
CSAEGRGKLFF
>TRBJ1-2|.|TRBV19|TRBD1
TGTGCCAGTACCACATCTCGGACAGGGGGCAACTATGGCTACACCTTC
CASTTSRTGGNYGYTF
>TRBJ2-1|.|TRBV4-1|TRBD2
TGCGCCAGCAGCAGAACTGAAGGACTAGCGGCCTACAATGAGCAGTTCTTC
CASSRTEGLAAYNEQFF
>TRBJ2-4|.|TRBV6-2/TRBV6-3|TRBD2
TGTGCCAGCAGCGGGACTAGCGGGATAAAAAACATTCAGTACTTC
CASSGTSGIKNIQYF
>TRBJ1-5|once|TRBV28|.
TGTGCCAGCAGTTTTAACAGGGACAATCAGCCCCAGCATTTT
CASSFNRDNQPQHF
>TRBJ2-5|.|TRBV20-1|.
TGCAGTGCAGCCCAAGAGACCCAGTACTTC
CSAAQETQYF
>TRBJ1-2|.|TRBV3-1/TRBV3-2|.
TGTGCCAGCAGCCAAGAAACAGGGAACTATGGCTACACCTTC
CASSQETGNYGYTF
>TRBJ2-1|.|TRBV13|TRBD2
TGTGCCAGCAGCCCCCGGGAGGGCCTCCACAATGAGCAGTTCTTC
CASSPREGLHNEQFF
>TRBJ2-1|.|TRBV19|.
TGTGCCAGTAGTATAGAGGCCGCCCGAAACAATGAGCAGTTCTTC
CASSIEAARNNEQFF
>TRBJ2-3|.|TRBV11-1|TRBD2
TGTGCCAGCAGCTTACGCGGGGGGGCCGTAGATACGCAGTATTTT
CASSLRGGAVDTQYF
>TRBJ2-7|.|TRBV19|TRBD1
TGTGCCAGTAGTATGGGACAGGGGGCCTACGAGCAGTACTTC
CASSMGQGAYEQYF
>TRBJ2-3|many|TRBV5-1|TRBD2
TGCGCCAGCAGACCCGTAGCGGGGCGCACAGATACGCAGTATTTT
CASRPVAGRTDTQYF
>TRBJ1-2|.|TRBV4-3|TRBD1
TGCGCCAGCAGCCAATATCCGGGACAGAGGCCTGGCTACACCTTC
CASSQYPGQRPGYTF
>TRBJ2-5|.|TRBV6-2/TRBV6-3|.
TGTGCCAGCAGTTACTCGAGGGCAGTTCAAGAGACCCAGTACTTC
CASSYSRAVQETQYF
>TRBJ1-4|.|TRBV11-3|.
TGTGCCAGCAGCTCCGGGTCTCCCGTTAATGAAAAACTGTTTTTT
CASSSGSPVNEKLFF
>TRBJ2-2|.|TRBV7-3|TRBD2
TGTGCCAGCAGAGAACTAGCGTCGACCGGGGAGCTGTTTTTT
CASRELASTGELFF
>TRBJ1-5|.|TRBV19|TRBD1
TGTGCCAGTAGTATAGGATACAGGGGCTCTCAGCCCCAGCATTTT
CASSIGYRGSQPQHF
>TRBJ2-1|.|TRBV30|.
TGTGCCTGGAGCCGTGGGAGAGCCCCAATTCTCTACAATGAGCAGTTCTTC
CAWSRGRAPILYNEQFF
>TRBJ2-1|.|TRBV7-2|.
TGTGCCAGCAGCTTAGGATTGAGCACTGAGCAGTTCTTC
CASSLGLSTEQFF
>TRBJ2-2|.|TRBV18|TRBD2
TGTGCCAGCTCAACCGGCGGGGGGCTGACCGGGGAGCTGTTTTTT
CASSTGGGLTGELFF